This T cell receptor beta chain was found in a study of blood T cell repertoires in COVID-19 (TCRdb year 2020). About the investigation overall: Collaborator samples came from the United States, Italy and Spain and covered acute and convalescent phases of COVID-19. Subjects who had been exposed to COVID-19, were actively infected with it, or had recovered from it provided the deeply sampled blood TCRbeta repertoires that made up the dataset. Samples were obtained from the ongoing ImmuneRACE study (first 160 participants) and from some 1,300 subjects provided by 6 global collaborators. The repertoires were made available in a free public database intended to serve as a resource for research on the immune response to SARS-CoV-2. HLA class I and class II types, where available, came from metadata supplied by the sample provider rather than from assay-based typing. The sample metadata nearly always contained a de-identified subject ID, COVID-19 status, age in years and sex. The prospective study material was composed of cDNA or gDNA derived from T cells, B-cell-depleted T cells, or PBMCs. Paper-wide results and their limitations: The quantity of clinical and demographic metadata differed by source and by participant and was supplied without curation.

V is clipped by 3 bases and J by 1 base, and the sequence between their germline boundaries is 16 bases long. Looking up the germline V gene (reference sequence) yields CDR1 DFQATT and CDR2 SNEGSKA. The CDR3 holds 16 amino acids from the cysteine to the phenylalanine. Here the CDR3 DNA is all that survives: 48 bases in frame from base 1. Enrolling through a virtual design, the prospective study's participants ranged in age from roughly 18 to 95 years and lived across 20 to 30 United States geographic areas. In the prospective study, participants were assigned to cohorts based on the clinical history participants reported in a screening survey and a study questionnaire. Recovered participants in ImmuneRACE Cohort 3 were defined as having two consecutive negative NP/OP PCR tests, clearance from a healthcare professional, or resolution of symptoms. In the prospective study, whole blood, serum and a nasopharyngeal or oropharyngeal swab were collected from each participant by mobile phlebotomists. Participants in the prospective study had the option to provide additional blood draws and questionnaires over a roughly 2-month period. Blood samples from the prospective study were shipped frozen or at room temperature prior to DNA extraction.

A note on this clone: Its target antigen remains unknown. Base qualities were left out, and no much larger clone turns up one base away.

TCRbeta CDR3 regions were amplified from genomic DNA using the immunoSEQ Assay, a bias-controlled multiplex PCR. Turning to the authors' computational methods: The number of nucleated cells in each sample was estimated by amplification of reference gene primers within the assay. Sequence reads were collapsed and filtered to measure the absolute abundance of every unique TCRbeta CDR3 rearrangement. For each sample, productive Simpson clonality was calculated by taking the square root of Simpson's diversity index across productive rearrangements. TCRdb holds this immuneACCESS table with in-frame rearrangements only. Some clones are missing; in checked studies, unresolved V genes explain under half, and the rest has no known cause. For V, J and clone size, that table is used; D and trimming come from the DNA. This sample lists over 120,000 clones; 60% to 80% were detected once. Roughly 2.9% of the sample goes to the ten largest clones.

The source material was PBMCs or T cells enriched from blood (not recorded which). The clonotype comes from a woman aged 50 to 60 who had recovered from COVID-19. The chain is made from TRBV20-1 and TRBJ1-5, with a tentative D gene TRBD1 over 5 matching bases. The CDR3 protein is CSASLWEGMSNQPQHF. The nucleotide sequence reads TGCAGTGCTAGTCTTTGGGAGGGGATGAGCAATCAGCCCCAGCATTTT.